The 16 T cell receptor beta chains below come from one sample, sequenced in a study of graft-versus-host responses after intestinal transplantation. TCRdb's copy holds only in-frame clones and misses some; the assay was immunoSEQ multiplex PCR. In the table there are about 60,000 clones, about nine tenths of which are singletons. From the graft tissue, intraepithelial and lamina propria lymphocytes were released through processing. Specimen: ileum tissue, collected more than 350 days after transplant. These receptors were obtained from a human patient who received an intestinal transplant, so some T cells may come from the graft donor.

This clone has a single count. This sequence joins TRBV6-5 and TRBJ2-7; TRBD2 aligns across 8 bases. CDR1 MNHEY and CDR2 SVGAGI come from the germline V gene. V lost 0 bases to trimming and J lost 1 base; unmatched junction nucleotides: 2. The CDR3 loop spans 15 amino acids. CDR3: CASSYSGTSSYEQYF. The CDR3 DNA reads TGTGCCAGCAGTTACTCCGGGACTAGTTCCTACGAGCAGTACTTC.

The chain combines TRBV29-1 with TRBJ2-7; D gene ambiguous. Germline V gives CDR1 SQVTM, CDR2 ANQGSEA. Deletions cut 6 bases from V and 2 bases from J, with 8 bases between. The CDR3 has 11 amino acids. The CDR3 coding sequence is TGCAGCGTCGAGGATGCCTACGAGCAGTACTTC. As protein: CSVEDAYEQYF.

The chain is built from TRBV11-2 and TRBJ2-3; D remains ambiguous. Trimming took off 1 base at V and 4 bases at J, with 15 bases between the two ends. CDR3 length: 16 amino acids. The germline CDR1 and CDR2 sequences are SGHAT and FQNNGV. The CDR3, as DNA: TGTGCCAGCAGCTTAGGGACGATTAGTTCCGCAGATACGCAGTATTTT. Translation gives CASSLGTISSADTQYF. Combining the CDR3 with reference TRBV11-2 and TRBJ2-3 gives the whole variable domain EAGVAQSPRYKIIEKRQSVAFWCNPISGHATLYWYQQILGQGPKLLIQFQNNGVVDDSQLPKDRFSAERLKGVDSTLKIQPAKLEDSAVYLCASSLGTISSADTQYFGPGTRLTVL.

The J gene is TRBJ2-7, the V gene TRBV28, with 10 bases lining up with TRBD2. Unmatched junction bases numbered 10, after V lost 2 bases and J lost 9 bases. CDR3 length equals 15 residues. Germline assignment: CDR1 MDHEN and CDR2 SYDVKM. CDR3 protein: CASSLRPSGGMVQYF. The CDR3 nucleotides read TGTGCCAGCAGTTTACGTCCTAGCGGGGGAATGGTGCAGTACTTC.

This clone was found once. The CDR3 protein is CATSRGRAPDEQYF. The DNA for the CDR3 is TGTGCCACCAGCAGAGGACGGGCTCCGGACGAGCAGTACTTC. The chain uses TRBV15 and TRBJ2-7; D remains ambiguous. Per germline, CDR1 LNHNV and CDR2 YYDKDF (reference sequence). V was shortened by 1 base and J by 5 bases, with 12 bases between the two germline ends. CDR3 length equals 14 residues.

The V and J genes are TRBV6-5 and TRBJ1-2; D is unresolved. The germline V and J ends were trimmed by 2 bases and 4 bases, with 14 bases remaining between them. The CDR3 length is 15 residues. CDR1 and CDR2 (germline): MNHEY, SVGAGI. The DNA of the CDR3 is TGTGCCAGCAGTTACGCTCGGGGAATTCTCTATGGCTACACCTTC. It codes for CASSYARGILYGYTF.

The V gene is TRBV4-1, the J gene TRBJ2-7; TRBD2 matches at 10 bases. The V gene's germline CDR1 is MGHRA and CDR2 YSYEKL. Trimming took 6 bases from V and 5 from J; bases not matched to a gene: 7. CDR3 length equals 14 residues. CDR3 sequence (DNA): TGCGCCAGCAGTCCTAGCGGGAGTAGCGACGAGCAGTACTTC. It encodes CASSPSGSSDEQYF.

The chain uses TRBV10-3 and TRBJ2-1, with D hard to call. Germline V lookup: CDR1 ENHRY, CDR2 SYGVKD. The CDR3 length is 15 residues. Trimming left V 3 bases short and J 0 bases short, with 9 bases between. As DNA, the CDR3 is TGTGCCATCAGTGATGGTTATAGCTCCTACAATGAGCAGTTCTTC. Protein: CAISDGYSSYNEQFF.

The rearrangement uses TRBV29-1 and TRBJ2-7, with 13 bases matching TRBD2. V was pared by 6 bases and J by 1 base, with 9 bases of the junction left unmatched. The V gene's germline CDR1 is SQVTM and CDR2 ANQGSEA. The CDR3 runs 16 residues. CDR3 DNA: TGCAGCGTCAGACTAGCGGGGGGAACCCCGTCCTACGAGCAGTACTTC. Amino acids: CSVRLAGGTPSYEQYF.

The chain employs TRBV28 and TRBJ2-7, with D possibly being TRBD2 (5 bases). CDR3 length: 16 amino acids. V lost 2 bases, J lost 0 bases, and 14 bases lay in between. The germline gives CDR1 MDHEN, CDR2 SYDVKM. The CDR3 loop is CASSLGLAPHSYEQYF. DNA for the CDR3: TGTGCCAGCAGTTTAGGGCTAGCACCCCACTCCTACGAGCAGTACTTC.

This rearrangement joins TRBV9 to TRBJ2-2; 7 bases are shared with TRBD1. V lost 2 bases to trimming and J lost 5 bases; unmatched junction nucleotides: 6. The V gene's germline CDR1 is SGDLS and CDR2 YYNGEE. The CDR3 sequence is 15 residues long. The CDR3 spells CASSVRQGVTGELFF. CDR3 bases: TGTGCCAGCAGCGTCAGACAGGGTGTGACCGGGGAGCTGTTTTTT.

The chain links TRBV19 to TRBJ1-3, with D perhaps matching TRBD1 (6 bases). The CDR3 totals 16 residues. V lost 5 bases and J lost 0, with 14 bases in between. Germline loops: CDR1 LNHDA, CDR2 SQIVND (reference sequence). The CDR3 protein is CASSSPGESSGNTIYF. CDR3 sequence (DNA): TGTGCCAGTAGTTCCCCAGGGGAAAGCTCTGGAAACACCATATATTTT.

This clone was detected only once. The genes are TRBV29-1 and TRBJ2-2; the D is unclear. CDR1 SQVTM and CDR2 ANQGSEA come from the germline V gene. The V end lost 4 bases, the J end lost 5 bases, and 14 bases lay between the germline ends. The CDR3 covers 14 residues. The CDR3 sequence: CSVVRRGRTGELFF. In DNA, the CDR3 is TGCAGCGTTGTACGACGCGGCCGGACCGGGGAGCTGTTTTTT.

The chain is built from TRBV11-1 and TRBJ2-1; 13 bases fit TRBD2. Per the germline V gene, CDR1 is SGHAT and CDR2 is FQDESV (reference sequence). The CDR3 runs 15 residues. V lost 5 bases, J lost 6 bases, and 4 bases stayed unmatched. The CDR3 DNA is TGTGCCAGCAGCGTGGGACTAGCGGGGCTCAATGAGCAGTTCTTC. This translates into CASSVGLAGLNEQFF.

The chain recombines TRBV4-1 with TRBJ1-6, with D perhaps matching TRBD1 (6 bases). The CDR3 runs 17 residues. CDR1 and CDR2 from the germline V gene are MGHRA and YSYEKL. The V end was cut by 0 bases, the J end by 7 bases, with 16 bases between. CDR3 protein: CASSQDTTGGSNSPLHF. CDR3 DNA sequence: TGCGCCAGCAGCCAAGATACGACCGGGGGCTCAAATTCACCCCTCCACTTT.

The chain has TRBV7-6 and TRBJ2-1; no reliable D call. The CDR3 is made up of 15 amino acids. CDR1 SGHVS and CDR2 FNYEAQ come from the germline V gene. Between the trimmed V and J ends, which lost 6 bases and 0 bases, there was a span of 12 bases. The CDR3 protein is CASRLRESSYNEQFF. The CDR3 DNA sequence: TGTGCCAGCAGACTTAGGGAAAGCTCCTACAATGAGCAGTTCTTC.